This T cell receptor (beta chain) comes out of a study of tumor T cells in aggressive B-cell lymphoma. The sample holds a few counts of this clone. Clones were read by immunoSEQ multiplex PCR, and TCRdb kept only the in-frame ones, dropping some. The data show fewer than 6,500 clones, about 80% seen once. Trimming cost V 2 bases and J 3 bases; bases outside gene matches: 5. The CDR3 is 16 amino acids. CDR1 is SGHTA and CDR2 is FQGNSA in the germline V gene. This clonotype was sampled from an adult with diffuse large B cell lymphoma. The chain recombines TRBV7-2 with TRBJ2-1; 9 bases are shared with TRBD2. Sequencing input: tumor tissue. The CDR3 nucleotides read TGTGCCAGCAGCTTAAGGAGCGGGAGGAACTACAATGAGCAGTTCTTC. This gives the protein CASSLRSGRNYNEQFF.